The clone carrying this T cell receptor (beta chain) was recorded many times. Described time point: newly diagnosed GD, antithyroid drugs for less than 3 months. The authors made the TCR library using RNA they extracted from PBMCs. The entry originates in a study of regulatory T cells in long-lasting Graves disease. Turning to the study itself: Antithyroid drug intake by newly diagnosed Graves' patients had lasted under 3 months.

Combining iRepertoire HTBI primers with Arm-PCR of CDR3 regions, the authors built TCR beta libraries. Via MiXCR, TCRdb re-called the multiplex PCR reads, giving one row per CDR3 protein. The data hold roughly 410,000 distinct CDR3 sequences, with 15% observed a single time. V was shortened by 5 bases and J by 2 bases, with 16 bases between the two germline ends. Germline V CDR1 and CDR2: SGHVS, FNYEAQ. This CDR3 spans 15 amino acids. The same sample was also studied in work on T cells in Graves' hyperthyroidism and ophthalmopathy.

The TCR was taken from a woman aged 40-49 years with Graves disease. The sample here was peripheral blood mononuclear cells (PBMCs), taken at new diagnosis, from a patient treated with antithyroid drugs. The chain couples TRBV7-6 to TRBJ2-7; D possibly corresponds to TRBD2 (5 bases). CDR3 amino acids: CASSPQSGKAYEQYF. CDR3 nucleotides: TGTGCCAGCAGCCCCCAGTCGGGGAAGGCCTACGAGCAGTACTTC. Using reference TRBV7-6 and TRBJ2-7 for the parts outside the CDR3, the full variable domain is GAGVSQSPRYKVTKRGQDVALRCDPISGHVSLYWYRQALGQGPEFLTYFNYEAQQDKSGLPNDRFSAERPEGSISTLTIQRTEQRDSAMYRCASSPQSGKAYEQYFGPGTRLTVT.